The TCR beta chain described here comes from a study of glioma-infiltrating T cells after dendritic cell vaccination. No glioblastoma patient carried an isocitrate dehydrogenase mutation. Assay used: immunoSEQ multiplex PCR; TCRdb lists only in-frame clones, some missing. The data show about 92,000 clones, with 85% to 90% seen just once and around a sixth held by the top ten. The germline V gene encodes CDR1 SGHVS and CDR2 FQNEAQ. V was shortened by 2 bases and J by 0 bases, with 17 bases between the two germline ends. CDR3 length equals 18 residues. The receptor's source is a human donor with glioblastoma. The sample here was blood, taken before dendritic cell vaccination. This rearrangement joins TRBV7-8 to TRBJ1-3; D may be TRBD1 (5 bases). Here the CDR3 reads CASSLRARGGYSGNTIYF. The CDR3 bases are TGTGCCAGCAGCTTAAGGGCCCGCGGGGGGTACTCTGGAAACACCATATATTTT.